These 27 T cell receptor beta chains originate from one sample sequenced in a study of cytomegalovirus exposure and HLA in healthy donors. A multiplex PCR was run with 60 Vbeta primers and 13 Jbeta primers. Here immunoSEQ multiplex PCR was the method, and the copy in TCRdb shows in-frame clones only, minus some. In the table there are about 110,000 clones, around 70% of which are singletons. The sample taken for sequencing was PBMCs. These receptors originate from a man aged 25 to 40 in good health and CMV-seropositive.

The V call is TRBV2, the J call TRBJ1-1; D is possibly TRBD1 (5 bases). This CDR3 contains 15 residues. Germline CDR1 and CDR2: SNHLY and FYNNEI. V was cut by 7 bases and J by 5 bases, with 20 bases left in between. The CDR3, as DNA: TGTGCCAGCACATTTGCAGGGCAAGTAAATACTGAAGCTTTCTTT. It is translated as CASTFAGQVNTEAFF.

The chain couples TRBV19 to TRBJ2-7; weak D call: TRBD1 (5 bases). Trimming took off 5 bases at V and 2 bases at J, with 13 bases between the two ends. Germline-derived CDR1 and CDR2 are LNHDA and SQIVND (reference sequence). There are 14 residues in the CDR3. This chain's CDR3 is CASSARADAYEQYF. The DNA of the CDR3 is TGTGCCAGTAGTGCCAGGGCTGACGCCTACGAGCAGTACTTC.

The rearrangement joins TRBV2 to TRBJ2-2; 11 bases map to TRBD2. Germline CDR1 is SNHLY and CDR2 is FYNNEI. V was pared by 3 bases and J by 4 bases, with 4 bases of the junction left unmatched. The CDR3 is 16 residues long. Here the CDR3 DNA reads TGTGCCAGCAGTGACACTAGCGGGGGAGGCACCGGGGAGCTGTTTTTT. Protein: CASSDTSGGGTGELFF.

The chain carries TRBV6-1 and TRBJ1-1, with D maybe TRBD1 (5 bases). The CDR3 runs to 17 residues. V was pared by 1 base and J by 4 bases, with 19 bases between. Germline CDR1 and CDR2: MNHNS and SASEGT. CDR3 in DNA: TGTGCCAGCAGTGAAGAAGGAGGGGTATTCGTACGCACTGAAGCTTTCTTT. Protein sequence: CASSEEGGVFVRTEAFF.

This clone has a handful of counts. CDR3 DNA: TGTGCCAGCAGTCCCGACAGGGGAGGTGGCTACACCTTC. Amino acids: CASSPDRGGGYTF. The chain couples TRBV6-5 to TRBJ1-2; 8 bases are a match to TRBD1. V lost 5 bases to trimming and J lost 7 bases; unmatched junction nucleotides: 6. CDR1 is MNHEY, CDR2 SVGAGI, per germline. CDR3 length: 13 residues.

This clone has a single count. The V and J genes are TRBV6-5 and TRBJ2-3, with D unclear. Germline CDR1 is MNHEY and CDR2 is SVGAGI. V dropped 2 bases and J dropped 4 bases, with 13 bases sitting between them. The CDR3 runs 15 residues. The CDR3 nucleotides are TGTGCCAGCAGTTACGAAGGTAGAGGAGCAGATACGCAGTATTTT. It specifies CASSYEGRGADTQYF.

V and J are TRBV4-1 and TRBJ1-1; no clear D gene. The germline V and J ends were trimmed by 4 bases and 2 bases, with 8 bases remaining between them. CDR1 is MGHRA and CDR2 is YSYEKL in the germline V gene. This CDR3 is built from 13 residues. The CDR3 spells CASSLSENTEAFF. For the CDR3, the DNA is TGCGCCAGCAGCCTTAGCGAAAACACTGAAGCTTTCTTT.

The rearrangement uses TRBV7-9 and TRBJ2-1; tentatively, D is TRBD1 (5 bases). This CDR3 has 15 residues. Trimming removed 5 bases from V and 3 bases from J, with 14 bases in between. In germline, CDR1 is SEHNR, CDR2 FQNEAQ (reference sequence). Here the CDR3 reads CASSTTPDNYNEQFF. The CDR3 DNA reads TGTGCCAGCAGCACCACCCCGGACAACTACAATGAGCAGTTCTTC.

DNA for the CDR3: TGTGCCAGCAGCCGACGGTGGGCTTCGGACTATGGCTACACCTTC. It is translated as CASSRRWASDYGYTF. The chain couples TRBV6-5 to TRBJ1-2; D is ambiguous. Per germline, CDR1 MNHEY and CDR2 SVGAGI. The CDR3 is made up of 15 amino acids. V lost 6 bases, J lost 3 bases, and 17 bases lay in between.

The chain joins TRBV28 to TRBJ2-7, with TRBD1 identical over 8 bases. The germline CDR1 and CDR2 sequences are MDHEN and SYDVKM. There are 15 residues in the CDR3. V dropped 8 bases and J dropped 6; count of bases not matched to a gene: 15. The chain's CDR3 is CASGPPGGATTEQYF. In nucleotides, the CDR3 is TGTGCCAGCGGCCCCCCAGGGGGCGCGACTACCGAGCAGTACTTC.

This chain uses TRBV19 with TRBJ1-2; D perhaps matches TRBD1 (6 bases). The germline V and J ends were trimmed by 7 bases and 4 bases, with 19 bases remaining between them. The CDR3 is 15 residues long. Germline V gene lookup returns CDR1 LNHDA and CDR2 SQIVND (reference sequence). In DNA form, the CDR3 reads TGTGCCAGTACGGAAGATCAGGGGTGGGTCTATGGCTACACCTTC. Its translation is CASTEDQGWVYGYTF.

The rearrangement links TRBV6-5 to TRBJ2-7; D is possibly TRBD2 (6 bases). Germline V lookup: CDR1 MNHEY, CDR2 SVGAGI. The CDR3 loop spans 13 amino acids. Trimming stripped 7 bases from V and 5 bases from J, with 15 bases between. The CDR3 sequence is CASTLKWGDEQYF. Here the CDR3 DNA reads TGTGCCAGCACCCTTAAATGGGGGGACGAGCAGTACTTC.

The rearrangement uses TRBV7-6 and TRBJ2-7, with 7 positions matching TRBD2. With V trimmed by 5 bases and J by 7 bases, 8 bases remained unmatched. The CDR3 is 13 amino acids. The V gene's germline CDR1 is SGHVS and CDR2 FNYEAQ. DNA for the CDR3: TGTGCCAGCAGCCCGGGAGGTGGACGGGAGCAGTACTTC. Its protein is CASSPGGGREQYF.

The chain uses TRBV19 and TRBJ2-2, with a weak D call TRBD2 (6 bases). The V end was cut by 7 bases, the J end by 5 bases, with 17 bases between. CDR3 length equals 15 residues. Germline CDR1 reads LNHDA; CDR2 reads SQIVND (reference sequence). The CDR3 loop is CASIFRQGGTGELFF. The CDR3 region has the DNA TGTGCCAGTATCTTTCGGCAGGGAGGAACCGGGGAGCTGTTTTTT.

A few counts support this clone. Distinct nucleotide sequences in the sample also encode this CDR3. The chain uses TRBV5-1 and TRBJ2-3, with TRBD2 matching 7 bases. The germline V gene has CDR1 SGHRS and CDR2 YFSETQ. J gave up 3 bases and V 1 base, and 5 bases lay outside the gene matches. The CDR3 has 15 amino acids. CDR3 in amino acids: CASSLSGASTDTQYF. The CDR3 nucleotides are TGCGCCAGCAGCTTGAGCGGGGCCTCTACAGATACGCAGTATTTT.

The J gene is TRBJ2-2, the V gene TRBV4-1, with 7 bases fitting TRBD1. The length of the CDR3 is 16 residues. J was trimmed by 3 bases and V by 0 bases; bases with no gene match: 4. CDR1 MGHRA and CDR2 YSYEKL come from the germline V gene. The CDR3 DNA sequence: TGCGCCAGCAGCCAAGAGCGACAGGGTGACACCGGGGAGCTGTTTTTT. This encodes CASSQERQGDTGELFF.

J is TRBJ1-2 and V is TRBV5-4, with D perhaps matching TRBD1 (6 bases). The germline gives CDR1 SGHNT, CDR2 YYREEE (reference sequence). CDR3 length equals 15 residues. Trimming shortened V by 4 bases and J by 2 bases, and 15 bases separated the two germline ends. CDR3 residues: CASSAPLTGNYGYTF. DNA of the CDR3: TGTGCCAGCAGCGCCCCACTAACAGGGAACTATGGCTACACCTTC.

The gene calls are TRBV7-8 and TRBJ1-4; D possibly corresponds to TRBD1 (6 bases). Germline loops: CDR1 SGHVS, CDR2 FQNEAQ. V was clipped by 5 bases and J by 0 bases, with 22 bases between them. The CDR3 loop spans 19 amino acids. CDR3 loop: CASSPSGTGTTATNEKLFF. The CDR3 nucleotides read TGTGCCAGCAGCCCGTCGGGCACAGGGACGACGGCAACTAATGAAAAACTGTTTTTT.

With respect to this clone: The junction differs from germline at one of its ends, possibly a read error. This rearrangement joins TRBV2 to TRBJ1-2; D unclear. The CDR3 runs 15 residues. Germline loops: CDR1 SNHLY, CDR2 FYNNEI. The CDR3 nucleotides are TGTGCCAGCAGTGAAGAGGTCAGAACTAACTATGGCTACCCCTTC. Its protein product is CASSEEVRTNYGYPF.

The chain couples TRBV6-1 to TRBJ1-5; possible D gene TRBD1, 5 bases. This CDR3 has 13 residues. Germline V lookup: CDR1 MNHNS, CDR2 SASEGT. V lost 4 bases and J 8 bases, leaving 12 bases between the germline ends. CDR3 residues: CASSGGPREPQHF. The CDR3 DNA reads TGTGCCAGCAGTGGGGGCCCTCGGGAGCCCCAGCATTTT.

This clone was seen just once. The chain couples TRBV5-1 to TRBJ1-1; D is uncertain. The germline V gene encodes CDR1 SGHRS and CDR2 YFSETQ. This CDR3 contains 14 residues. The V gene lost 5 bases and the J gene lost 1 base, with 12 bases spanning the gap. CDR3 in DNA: TGCGCCAGCAGTCTTCCCCACAAGAACACTGAAGCTTTCTTT. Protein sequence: CASSLPHKNTEAFF.

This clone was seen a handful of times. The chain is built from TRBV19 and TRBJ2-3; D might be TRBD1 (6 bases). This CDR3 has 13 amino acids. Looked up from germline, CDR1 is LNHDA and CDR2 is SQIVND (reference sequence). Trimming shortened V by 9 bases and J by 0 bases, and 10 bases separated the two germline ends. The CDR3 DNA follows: TGTGCCAGCCGGGACATTAGCACAGATACGCAGTATTTT. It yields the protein CASRDISTDTQYF. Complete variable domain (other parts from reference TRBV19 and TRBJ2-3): DGGITQSPKYLFRKEGQNVTLSCEQNLNHDAMYWYRQDPGQGLRLIYYSQIVNDFQKGDIAEGYSVSREKKESFPLTVTSAQKNPTAFYLCASRDISTDTQYFGPGTRLTVL.

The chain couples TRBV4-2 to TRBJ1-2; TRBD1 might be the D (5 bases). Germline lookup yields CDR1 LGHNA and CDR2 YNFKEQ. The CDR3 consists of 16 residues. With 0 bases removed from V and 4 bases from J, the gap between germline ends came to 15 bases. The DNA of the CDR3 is TGTGCCAGCAGCCAAGAGGAGCAGGGTCGTGGCTATGGCTACACCTTC. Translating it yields CASSQEEQGRGYGYTF.

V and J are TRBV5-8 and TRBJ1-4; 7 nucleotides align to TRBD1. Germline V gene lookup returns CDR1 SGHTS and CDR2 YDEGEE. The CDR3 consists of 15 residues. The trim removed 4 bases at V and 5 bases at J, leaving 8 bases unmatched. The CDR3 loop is CASSQDRVGNEKLFF. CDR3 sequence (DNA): TGTGCCAGCAGCCAAGACAGGGTGGGGAATGAAAAACTGTTTTTT.

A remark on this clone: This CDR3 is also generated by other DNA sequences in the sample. CDR3 amino acids: CASSPGQGGTGELFF. In nucleotides, the CDR3 is TGCGCCAGCAGCCCCGGACAGGGAGGCACCGGGGAGCTGTTTTTT. The V gene is TRBV5-1, the J gene TRBJ2-2; 8 nucleotides agree with TRBD1. The V gene's germline CDR1 is SGHRS and CDR2 YFSETQ. The CDR3 length is 15 residues. Losses at the gene ends were 4 bases for V and 4 bases for J; bases not matched to a gene: 6.

The CDR3 DNA follows: TGTGCCAGCAGCTTAGCGGGACAGACAAACACTGAAGCTTTCTTT. This translates into CASSLAGQTNTEAFF. The chain uses TRBV7-6 and TRBJ1-1; 7 bases fit TRBD1. The length of the CDR3 is 15 residues. With 0 bases clipped from V and 2 bases from J, the junction kept 3 bases outside the gene matches. CDR1 is SGHVS and CDR2 is FNYEAQ in the germline V gene.

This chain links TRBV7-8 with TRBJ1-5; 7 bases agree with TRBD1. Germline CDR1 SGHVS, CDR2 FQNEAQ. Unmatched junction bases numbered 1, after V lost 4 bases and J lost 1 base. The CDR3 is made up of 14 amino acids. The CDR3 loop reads CASSWGQSNQPQHF. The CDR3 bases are TGTGCCAGCAGCTGGGGACAGAGCAATCAGCCCCAGCATTTT.